The 18 T cell receptor beta chains listed next were all sequenced from one sample in a study of blood T cell repertoires in COVID-19. Sequencing was performed with immunoSEQ multiplex PCR; in TCRdb, only in-frame clones are kept and a portion is missing. The sample has 30,000 to 45,000 clones, roughly 80% seen once; the top ten hold 29%. Input material: peripheral blood. The receptors come from an older man with active or convalescent COVID-19.

The chain couples TRBV29-1 to TRBJ2-3; weak D call: TRBD2 (5 bases). The germline V gene has CDR1 SQVTM and CDR2 ANQGSEA. Trimming took off 7 bases at V and 7 bases at J, with 21 bases between the two ends. This CDR3 region has 14 residues. CDR3 nucleotides: TGCAGCGCACTGCTAACTAGTGCACAGAATACGCAGTATTTT. Translated, it gives CSALLTSAQNTQYF.

The rearrangement uses TRBV7-2 and TRBJ1-2; the D is unclear. Germline CDR1 is SGHTA and CDR2 is FQGNSA. Deletions cut 5 bases from V and 7 bases from J, with 14 bases between. This CDR3 has 13 amino acids. CDR3 nucleotide sequence: TGTGCCAGCAGCCCCAATGGAGGGCTTGGCTACACCTTC. Translation gives CASSPNGGLGYTF.

CDR3 DNA sequence: TGCGCCAGCAGCCAAATCCTAGGACAGAATACGCAGTATTTT. Its translation: CASSQILGQNTQYF. The chain couples TRBV5-1 to TRBJ2-3; TRBD1 is a possible D gene (6 bases). CDR3 length equals 14 residues. Trimming cost V 4 bases and J 7 bases, with 16 bases left between them. Looked up from germline, CDR1 is SGHRS and CDR2 is YFSETQ.

The chain employs TRBV6-1 and TRBJ2-1; a possible D gene is TRBD1 (5 bases). This CDR3 spans 16 amino acids. From germline, CDR1 is MNHNS and CDR2 SASEGT. Trimming pared 1 base from V and 8 bases from J, leaving 18 bases between. The CDR3 DNA reads TGTGCCAGCAGTGAAGAGTTCCAGGCAATAGGGGATGAGCAGTTCTTC. Encoded protein: CASSEEFQAIGDEQFF.

This clone was counted only a few times. The V gene is TRBV3-1 (or the pseudogene TRBV3-2), the J gene TRBJ2-2; D is unclear. From germline, CDR1 is LGHDT and CDR2 YNNKEL (reference sequence). V lost 1 base, J lost 0 bases, and 9 bases lay in between. The CDR3 sequence is 16 residues long. The CDR3 loop reads CASSQGKQPNTGELFF. For the CDR3, the DNA is TGTGCCAGCAGCCAAGGCAAACAGCCGAACACCGGGGAGCTGTTTTTT.

The V gene is TRBV10-2, the J gene TRBJ2-7; 13 positions agree with TRBD2. From germline, CDR1 is WSHSY and CDR2 SAAADI. V trimming: 6 bases; J trimming: 1 base; junction bases outside the gene matches: 9. This CDR3 spans 17 amino acids. In nucleotides, the CDR3 is TGCGCCAGCAGCGACACTAGCGGGGGGGCCCAATCCTACGAGCAGTACTTC. Translated: CASSDTSGGAQSYEQYF.

The rearrangement uses TRBV27 and TRBJ2-1, with a possible D match to TRBD2 (6 bases). The V gene's germline CDR1 is MNHEY and CDR2 SMNVEV (reference sequence). Trimming cost V 7 bases and J 12 bases, with 22 bases left between them. This CDR3 contains 14 residues. CDR3: CASTDPGEFPGQFF. CDR3 nucleotide sequence: TGTGCCAGCACTGATCCGGGGGAATTTCCGGGGCAGTTCTTC.

The V call is TRBV6-4, the J call TRBJ2-5, with TRBD1 as a possible D gene (5 bases). The CDR3 has 12 amino acids. Trimming removed 2 bases at V and 5 bases at J, with 6 bases between. The germline V gene has CDR1 MRHNA and CDR2 SNTAGT. Here the CDR3 reads CASSDPGETQYF. CDR3 bases: TGTGCCAGCAGTGACCCAGGGGAGACCCAGTACTTC.

CDR3 amino acids: CASSLTGGREDTQYF. The CDR3 nucleotides read TGTGCCAGCAGCTTAACGGGGGGGCGAGAAGATACGCAGTATTTT. The chain carries TRBV7-3 and TRBJ2-3; D possibly corresponds to TRBD2 (7 bases). In germline, CDR1 is SGHTA, CDR2 FQGTGA. V was cut by 0 bases and J by 5 bases, with 12 bases left in between. This CDR3 is 15 amino acids long.

There are a few counts of this clone. The V call is TRBV29-1, the J call TRBJ1-2, with 9 nucleotides matching TRBD1. The CDR3 totals 14 residues. In germline, CDR1 is SQVTM, CDR2 ANQGSEA. J lost 4 bases, V lost 7 bases, and 10 bases had no gene match. CDR3 nucleotides: TGCAGCGCCCTACATGGACAGGGGAGCTATGGCTACACCTTC. As protein: CSALHGQGSYGYTF.

This chain connects TRBV19 to TRBJ1-2; the D is unclear. Germline assignment: CDR1 LNHDA and CDR2 SQIVND (reference sequence). The germline V and J ends were trimmed by 5 bases and 0 bases, with 7 bases remaining between them. CDR3 length: 13 amino acids. This CDR3 is CASSVTANYGYTF. The CDR3 DNA follows: TGTGCCAGTAGTGTAACAGCTAACTATGGCTACACCTTC.

The CDR3 DNA follows: TGTGCCAGCAGGACCGGGACAGGGGGCGCCAGAGGCACCGGGGAGCTGTTTTTT. Its translation: CASRTGTGGARGTGELFF. The chain has TRBV5-6 and TRBJ2-2; 12 bases map to TRBD1. V lost 5 bases to trimming and J lost 4 bases; unmatched junction nucleotides: 12. Germline V gives CDR1 SGHDT, CDR2 YYEEEE. This CDR3 is 18 amino acids long.

The V call is TRBV5-1, the J call TRBJ1-2; weak D call: TRBD1 (5 bases). Germline CDR1 SGHRS, CDR2 YFSETQ. This CDR3 region has 11 residues. V gave up 5 bases and J gave up 5 bases, with 7 bases separating them. The CDR3 DNA follows: TGCGCCAGCAGGGACAAGTATGGCTACACCTTC. Amino acids: CASRDKYGYTF. The variable domain in full, completed from reference TRBV5-1 and TRBJ1-2, reads KAGVTQTPRYLIKTRGQQVTLSCSPISGHRSVSWYQQTPGQGLQFLFEYFSETQRNKGNFPGRFSGRQFSNSRSEMNVSTLELGDSALYLCASRDKYGYTFGSGTRLTVV.

The J gene is TRBJ2-7, the V gene TRBV5-4; TRBD1 matches at 10 bases. This CDR3 contains 14 residues. V lost 2 bases to trimming and J lost 4 bases; unmatched junction nucleotides: 3. Germline CDR1 reads SGHNT; CDR2 reads YYREEE (reference sequence). In nucleotides, the CDR3 is TGTGCCAGCAGCTTCCGGGACAGGGGTTACGAGCAGTACTTC. Its protein is CASSFRDRGYEQYF.

This rearrangement joins TRBV11-3 to TRBJ2-1, with D perhaps matching TRBD1 (6 bases). V was clipped by 5 bases and J by 9 bases, with 20 bases between them. Germline V lookup: CDR1 SGHNT, CDR2 YENEEA. The CDR3 contains 15 residues. The CDR3 protein is CASSITGSPTGEQFF. The CDR3 DNA reads TGTGCCAGCAGCATAACAGGGAGCCCTACAGGTGAGCAGTTCTTC.

The rearrangement uses TRBV19 and TRBJ1-1, with D perhaps matching TRBD1 (5 bases). The V end was cut by 8 bases, the J end by 9 bases, with 19 bases between. This CDR3 is 13 amino acids long. Germline V gene data show CDR1 as LNHDA and CDR2 as SQIVND (reference sequence). CDR3 protein: CASSLRGGGKAFF. In DNA, the CDR3 is TGTGCCAGTTCCCTTCGGGGCGGGGGGAAAGCTTTCTTT.

The chain is built from TRBV7-9 and TRBJ1-3; D remains ambiguous. The CDR3 sequence is 14 residues long. The germline CDR1 and CDR2 sequences are SEHNR and FQNEAQ (reference sequence). Trimming removed 2 bases from V and 1 base from J, with 6 bases in between. The CDR3 loop is CASSLQASGNTIYF. The DNA of the CDR3 is TGTGCCAGCAGCTTACAGGCTTCTGGAAACACCATATATTTT.

The V call is TRBV11-2, the J call TRBJ2-7, with 11 bases identical to TRBD2. The trim removed 5 bases at V and 7 bases at J, leaving 10 bases unmatched. Germline V lookup: CDR1 SGHAT, CDR2 FQNNGV. This CDR3 comprises 15 residues. For the CDR3, the DNA is TGTGCCAGCAGCCTCCTAGCGGGAGGTCGGGGGGAGCAGTACTTC. Protein product: CASSLLAGGRGEQYF.